This T cell receptor beta chain was captured in a study of response to subunit inactivated influenza vaccine. TCRdb re-called the RT-PCR reads through MiXCR, storing one row per CDR3 protein. The sample has some 570,000 distinct CDR3 sequences; approximately 10% are singletons. CDR1 SGHVS and CDR2 FNYEAQ come from the germline V gene. V lost 7 bases to trimming and J lost 4 bases; unmatched junction nucleotides: 27. CDR3 length: 21 residues. These data also featured in a second study, about T cells expressing NK-cell markers. From that report: UMI-tagged 5'RACE template switching yielded the TCR beta cDNA.

Sequences were derived from PBMCs from blood, sampled on the day of vaccination. The clonotype comes from a man in his fifties or sixties who received an inactivated influenza vaccine. This chain connects TRBV7-6 to TRBJ2-2, with 7 bases aligning to TRBD1. The CDR3 bases are TGTGCCAGCACCCTCGGTCCCCCGGGACAGAACTATAAATACCGCACCGGGGAGCTGTTTTTT. It encodes CASTLGPPGQNYKYRTGELFF.